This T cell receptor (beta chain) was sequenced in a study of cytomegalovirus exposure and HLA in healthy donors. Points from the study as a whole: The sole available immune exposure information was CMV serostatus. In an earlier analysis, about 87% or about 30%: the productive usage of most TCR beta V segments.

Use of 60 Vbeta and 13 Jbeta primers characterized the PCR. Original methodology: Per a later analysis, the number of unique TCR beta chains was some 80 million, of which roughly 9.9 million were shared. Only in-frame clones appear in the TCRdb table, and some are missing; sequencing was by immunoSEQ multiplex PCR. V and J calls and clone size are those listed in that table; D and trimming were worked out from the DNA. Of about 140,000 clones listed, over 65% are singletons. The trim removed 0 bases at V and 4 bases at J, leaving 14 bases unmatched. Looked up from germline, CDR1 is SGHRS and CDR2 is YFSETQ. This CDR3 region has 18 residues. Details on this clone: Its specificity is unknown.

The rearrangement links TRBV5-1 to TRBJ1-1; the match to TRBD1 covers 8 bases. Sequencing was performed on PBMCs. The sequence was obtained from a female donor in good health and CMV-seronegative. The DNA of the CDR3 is TGCGCCAGCAGCTTGGACGGCAGGGGGCTTATAGGGAGCACTGAAGCTTTCTTT. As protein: CASSLDGRGLIGSTEAFF.